These T cell receptor beta chains were read from a single sample in a study of cytomegalovirus exposure and HLA in healthy donors. The data were produced by immunoSEQ multiplex PCR, yet TCRdb's version contains in-frame clones alone and is incomplete. The sample records about 200,000 clones, around 80% being singletons. The sequencing sample was made of PBMCs. The receptors were gathered from a man aged 30 to 45 in good health and CMV-seronegative. CDR3s include the opening cysteine and the closing phenylalanine or tryptophan. The D gene is left open where the match is weak. Not all rows give a size; the values are once, few, many and, for expanded clones, a class.

CDR3nt | CDR3aa | v_gene | abundance | d_gene | j_gene
TGTGCCAGCAGCCAACAGGGTCCAAGGCAGCCCCAGCATTTT | CASSQQGPRQPQHF | TRBV4-2 | many | . | TRBJ1-5
TGTGCCAGCAGTGAACGTTTGCGGGGGAAACGGTTCTTC | CASSERLRGKRFF | TRBV2 | once | TRBD2 | TRBJ2-1
TGTGCCAGCAGCTTTACAGGGTTTGCTGAAGCTTTCTTT | CASSFTGFAEAFF | TRBV5-5 | . | . | TRBJ1-1
TGTGCCAGCAGTTTTCAGGGGGCGAACTATGGCTACACCTTC | CASSFQGANYGYTF | TRBV27 | . | TRBD1 | TRBJ1-2
TGCGCCAGCAGCCAAGCTAGTAGAACCTACGAGCAGTACTTC | CASSQASRTYEQYF | TRBV4-1 | . | . | TRBJ2-7
TGTGCCAGCAGTAACAGGGGTCTAGAGGAGACCCAGTACTTC | CASSNRGLEETQYF | TRBV25-1 | . | TRBD1 | TRBJ2-5
TGTGCCAGCAGCCTAGGACAGGGTCCGACAGATACGCAGTATTTT | CASSLGQGPTDTQYF | TRBV6-4 | . | TRBD1 | TRBJ2-3
TGTGCCAGCAGCTTCGGGCAGGGGCACAATGAGCAGTTCTTC | CASSFGQGHNEQFF | TRBV5-4 | . | . | TRBJ2-1
TGTGCCAGCAGCGTAGTAGGGACAGGGGGCCCGAAGACCCAGTACTTC | CASSVVGTGGPKTQYF | TRBV9 | few | TRBD1 | TRBJ2-5
TGTGCCAGTAGTCCAACCCTAACAGGGGGATGGACTGAAGCTTTCTTT | CASSPTLTGGWTEAFF | TRBV19 | . | TRBD1 | TRBJ1-1
TGTGCCAGCAGCTTAAAGAAGGGGGTGGGGCCCTTCTTC | CASSLKKGVGPFF | TRBV7-3 | . | . | TRBJ2-1
TGTGCCAGCAGTGACTCGAGGGAGGGGAATGAGCAGTTCTTC | CASSDSREGNEQFF | TRBV6-4 | once | TRBD2 | TRBJ2-1
TGTGCCAGCAGCACCCGACAGGGGAGGAACACTGAAGCTTTCTTT | CASSTRQGRNTEAFF | TRBV7-9 | . | TRBD1 | TRBJ1-1
TGTGCCAGCACTCAACAGGTGAACACTGAAGCTTTCTTT | CASTQQVNTEAFF | TRBV2 | few | . | TRBJ1-1
TGTGCCAGTAGCCCTCACCCCACGGTTGGCGGGGGTATCTACAATGAGCAGTTCTTC | CASSPHPTVGGGIYNEQFF | TRBV19 | . | TRBD2 | TRBJ2-1
TGTGCCAGTAACAAACTAGCGGGGGATGAGCAGTTCTTC | CASNKLAGDEQFF | TRBV19 | . | TRBD2 | TRBJ2-1
TGCGCCAGCAGCTCCGGACTAGCGACCCCACAGGCGTATTTT | CASSSGLATPQAYF | TRBV5-1 | . | TRBD2 | TRBJ2-3
TGCGCCAGCAGCTTGGGACAGCGCGCGGGAGGCTACACCTTC | CASSLGQRAGGYTF | TRBV5-1 | . | . | TRBJ1-2
TGTGCCAGCAGCGTAGGGCAGGGGGTCGCTGAAGCTTTCTTT | CASSVGQGVAEAFF | TRBV9 | . | TRBD1 | TRBJ1-1
TGCGCCAGCAGCTTGGCCAGGGATCACACCGGGGAGCTGTTTTTT | CASSLARDHTGELFF | TRBV5-1 | . | . | TRBJ2-2
TGCGCCAGCAGTTATTCGGGTAATGAAAAACTGTTTTTT | CASSYSGNEKLFF | TRBV5-1 | once | . | TRBJ1-4
TGTGCCAGCAGTTCCGGTGCAGGGGCGGAGACCCAGTACTTC | CASSSGAGAETQYF | TRBV28 | . | . | TRBJ2-5
TGTGCCACCAAAATTGGACAGGCCAGCTCCTACGAGCAGTACTTC | CATKIGQASSYEQYF | TRBV11-2 | once | TRBD1 | TRBJ2-7
TGTGCCAGTAGTATGACAGGGGAAAGCTATGGCTACACCTTC | CASSMTGESYGYTF | TRBV19 | . | TRBD1 | TRBJ1-2
TGTGCCAGCAGCCCTTCGTCGACAGGCTACGAGCAGTACTTC | CASSPSSTGYEQYF | TRBV7-3 | . | . | TRBJ2-7
TGTGCCAGTAGTGTAGACAGGCTGAGCACTGAAGCTTTCTTT | CASSVDRLSTEAFF | TRBV19 | . | . | TRBJ1-1
TGTGCCACGCAGGGTCCGAACACCGGGGAGCTGTTTTTT | CATQGPNTGELFF | TRBV10-3 | . | . | TRBJ2-2
TGTGCCAGCAGTTTGAATACAGGGTCGGAGCAGTACTTC | CASSLNTGSEQYF | TRBV28 | few | . | TRBJ2-7
TGTGCCAGCAGCCAAGTAGGAGCGGGGGGCACAGATACGCAGTATTTT | CASSQVGAGGTDTQYF | TRBV4-2 | few | TRBD2 | TRBJ2-3
TGTGCCAGCGGACCGGGACAGGGGGCCGGTTTGACTAATGAAAAACTGTTTTTT | CASGPGQGAGLTNEKLFF | TRBV7-6 | . | TRBD1 | TRBJ1-4
TGTGCCAGCAGCTTGGCAACAGGCAGAGATTCACCCCTCCACTTT | CASSLATGRDSPLHF | TRBV5-5 | . | . | TRBJ1-6
TGTGCCAGCAGCGTAGCAGGGGATGGCTCCTACGAGCAGTACTTC | CASSVAGDGSYEQYF | TRBV9 | . | . | TRBJ2-7
TGTGCCAGCAGCCAGACAGGGGCCGAGACCCAGTACTTC | CASSQTGAETQYF | TRBV14 | . | TRBD1 | TRBJ2-5
TGCGCCAGCAGCAAAGGACAGGGGGCGAGCTATGGCTACACCTTC | CASSKGQGASYGYTF | TRBV5-1 | . | TRBD1 | TRBJ1-2
TGTGCCAGCACTACAGGGGCCGATAGCAATCAGCCCCAGCATTTT | CASTTGADSNQPQHF | TRBV6-1 | . | TRBD1 | TRBJ1-5
TGTGCCAGCAGCTACGGACTCAGTTTTTCATACTATGGCTACACCTTC | CASSYGLSFSYYGYTF | TRBV28 | . | . | TRBJ1-2
TGTGCCAGCAGCGGCAGGTTTAATGAAAAACTGTTTTTT | CASSGRFNEKLFF | TRBV2 | . | . | TRBJ1-4
TGTGCCAGCAGGGCCGGGACAGGTGGCTACACCTTC | CASRAGTGGYTF | TRBV5-4 | . | TRBD1 | TRBJ1-2
TGCGCCAGCAGCCCCATTGGACAGGTAGGAGAGACCCAGTACTTC | CASSPIGQVGETQYF | TRBV5-1 | . | TRBD1 | TRBJ2-5
TGTGCCAGCAGCCCAAGAGGGACATTGAACACTGAAGCTTTCTTT | CASSPRGTLNTEAFF | TRBV21-1 | few | . | TRBJ1-1
TGTGCCAGCAGCTTAGAGGGGCTGGGACTAGCGGGGGGGGATGATACGCAGTATTTT | CASSLEGLGLAGGDDTQYF | TRBV7-8 | once | TRBD2 | TRBJ2-3